This T cell receptor beta chain was retrieved from a study of T cells in Graves' hyperthyroidism and ophthalmopathy. Study-level background: Any treatment followed the collection of peripheral blood at initial diagnosis. Study conclusions and caveats: Most thyroid clonotypes expanded above 0.001 were also detected in blood.

Aged 18 to 65, the patients had hyperthyroidism that was newly diagnosed and had lasted under 2 months. About this clonotype itself: The antigen remains unidentified.

What was amplified from RNA transcripts were TCR beta CDR3 regions. In the first-round RT-PCR of the TCR CDR3, the HTBI primer set was used. TCRdb called the multiplex PCR reads again in MiXCR, with one record for every CDR3 protein. The sample has roughly 840,000 distinct CDR3 sequences; 38% are singletons. V was clipped by 10 bases and J by 2 bases, with 17 bases between them. This CDR3 has 14 amino acids. Germline V gives CDR1 ENHRY, CDR2 SYGVKD. The clonotype comes from a man between 18 and 35 years old with Graves' hyperthyroidism. Sequencing used blood. The chain uses TRBV10-3 and TRBJ1-2; TRBD1 is a possible D gene (6 bases). Here the CDR3 DNA reads TGTGCCAGCAGCTCCGGGACAACAAACTATGGCTACACCTTC. Its translation is CASSSGTTNYGYTF.